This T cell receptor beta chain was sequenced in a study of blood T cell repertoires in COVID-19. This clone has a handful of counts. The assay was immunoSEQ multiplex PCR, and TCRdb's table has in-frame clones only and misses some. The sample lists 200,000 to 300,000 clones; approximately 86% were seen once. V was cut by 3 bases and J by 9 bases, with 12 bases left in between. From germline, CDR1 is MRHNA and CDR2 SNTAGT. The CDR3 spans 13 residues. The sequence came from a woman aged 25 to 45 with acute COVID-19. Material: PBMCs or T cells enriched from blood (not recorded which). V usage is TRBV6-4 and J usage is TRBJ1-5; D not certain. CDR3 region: CASSDAENGPQHF. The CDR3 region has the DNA TGTGCCAGCAGTGATGCGGAGAATGGGCCCCAGCATTTT.